These 10 T cell receptor beta chains share one sample of origin, sequenced in a study of technical replicates of blood from a few donors. The repertoire was sequenced with immunoSEQ multiplex PCR; TCRdb's copy has only in-frame clones and lacks some. Seen here are tens of thousands of clones, 90% to 95% observed once, and the top ten hold about 0.27%. The sample comprised T cells isolated from PBMCs. These receptors originate from a human donor in good health.

The V call is TRBV19, the J call TRBJ2-5; 8 positions agree with TRBD1. The CDR3 runs 14 residues. The V segment lost 3 bases and the J segment 14 bases; nucleotides outside the gene matches: 14. CDR1 is LNHDA and CDR2 is SQIVND in the germline V gene (reference sequence). The CDR3 loop is CASSIDGQGSRPYF. The DNA of the CDR3 is TGTGCCAGTAGTATTGACGGACAGGGATCGAGGCCTTACTTC. Full variable domain (missing parts from reference TRBV19 and TRBJ2-5): DGGITQSPKYLFRKEGQNVTLSCEQNLNHDAMYWYRQDPGQGLRLIYYSQIVNDFQKGDIAEGYSVSREKKESFPLTVTSAQKNPTAFYLCASSIDGQGSRPYFGPGTRLLVL.

The DNA for the CDR3 is TGTGCCAGCAGTTGGGCAGGGAGCACAGATACGCAGTATTTT. Translating it yields CASSWAGSTDTQYF. The genes are TRBV27 and TRBJ2-3; perhaps TRBD1 as D (5 bases). The germline V gene encodes CDR1 MNHEY and CDR2 SMNVEV (reference sequence). Trimming removed 4 bases at V and 0 bases at J, with 8 bases between. The CDR3 loop spans 14 amino acids.

The chain joins TRBV15 to TRBJ1-1; D is unclear. Trimming removed 4 bases from V and 0 bases from J, with 12 bases in between. The CDR3 length is 15 residues. Germline V CDR1 and CDR2: LNHNV, YYDKDF (reference sequence). The CDR3, as DNA: TGTGCCACCAGCATTGCGGCGGAGTTGAACACTGAAGCTTTCTTT. As protein: CATSIAAELNTEAFF.

J is TRBJ2-2 and V is TRBV6-4; tentatively, D is TRBD2 (5 bases). Germline V gives CDR1 MRHNA, CDR2 SNTAGT. The CDR3 runs to 15 residues. Between the trimmed V and J ends, which lost 0 bases and 4 bases, there was a span of 9 bases. CDR3 residues: CASSDSMEVTGELFF. The CDR3 coding sequence is TGTGCCAGCAGTGACTCTATGGAGGTCACCGGGGAGCTGTTTTTT.

Comment on this clone: Germline and junction disagree at one end, which may indicate a read error. The J gene is TRBJ2-1, the V gene TRBV20-1; D remains unclear. This CDR3 has 11 residues. CDR1 and CDR2 (germline): DFQATT, SNEGSKA (reference sequence). CDR3 bases: TGCAGTGCTCACCTGGCCCCCCAGATACTCTTC. Residues: CSAHLAPQILF.

The chain has TRBV15 and TRBJ1-1, with a tentative D call TRBD1 (6 bases). Deletions cut 3 bases from V and 5 bases from J, with 19 bases between. The length of the CDR3 is 16 residues. Per the germline V gene, CDR1 is LNHNV and CDR2 is YYDKDF (reference sequence). CDR3 amino acids: CATSSTGPGDKTEAFF. In DNA form, the CDR3 reads TGTGCCACCAGCAGTACGGGCCCAGGGGACAAAACTGAAGCTTTCTTT.

The chain employs TRBV18 and TRBJ1-2; D is uncertain. Germline V gene sequence: CDR1 KGHSH, CDR2 LQKENI. V was clipped by 2 bases and J by 1 base, with 8 bases between them. This CDR3 is built from 14 residues. The CDR3 reads CASSPEQLNYGYTF. Written as DNA, the CDR3 is TGTGCCAGCTCACCAGAACAGCTTAACTATGGCTACACCTTC.

V usage is TRBV5-1 and J usage is TRBJ2-2, with D possibly TRBD1 on 5 matching bases. The CDR3 loop spans 13 amino acids. Trimming took off 3 bases at V and 6 bases at J, with 9 bases between the two ends. Germline values: CDR1 SGHRS, CDR2 YFSETQ. In DNA form, the CDR3 reads TGCGCCAGCAGCTGGCAGGGCGCCGGGGAGCTGTTTTTT. Translating it yields CASSWQGAGELFF.

CDR3 DNA: TGCGCCAGCAGCTTAACTAGTACTGAGCAGTTCTTC. Translating gives CASSLTSTEQFF. This chain uses TRBV5-1 with TRBJ2-1; possible D gene TRBD2, 5 bases. This CDR3 region has 12 residues. V was trimmed by 2 bases and J by 9 bases, leaving 9 bases between them. Germline CDR1 reads SGHRS; CDR2 reads YFSETQ.

The chain has TRBV11-3 and TRBJ2-1; TRBD2 is a possible D gene (5 bases). This CDR3 contains 14 residues. Trimming cost V 4 bases and J 6 bases, with 13 bases left between them. CDR1 SGHNT and CDR2 YENEEA come from the germline V gene. In nucleotides, the CDR3 is TGTGCCAGCAGCTCCGCGGCCGGGGTCAATGAGCAGTTCTTC. Residues: CASSSAAGVNEQFF.